Given below is one T cell receptor beta chain in context. The assay was immunoSEQ multiplex PCR, and TCRdb's table has in-frame clones only and misses some. The top ten hold around 2% of the sample, which has about 58,000 clones, approximately 80% seen once. This entry comes from a study of OX40 agonist ivuxolimab in advanced cancers. From germline, CDR1 is SEHNR and CDR2 FQNEAQ (reference sequence). The CDR3 runs 14 residues. V was cut by 7 bases and J by 4 bases, with 15 bases left in between. This sequence was found in an adult with an advanced solid tumor such as melanoma, head and neck, liver or kidney cancer. This rearrangement joins TRBV7-9 to TRBJ2-3; D not certain. The sequenced sample was CD4+ or CD8+ T cells sorted from blood, obtained in a trial of the OX40 agonist ivuxolimab. Here the CDR3 reads CASTVWASADTQYF. CDR3 bases: TGTGCCAGCACAGTGTGGGCCTCAGCAGATACGCAGTATTTT.